Listed below are T cell receptor beta chains from one sample, sequenced in a study of identical twins. TCRdb ran MiXCR on the 5' RACE reads and lists one entry per CDR3 protein. The table has 420,000 or so distinct CDR3 sequences, under 20% seen once. Sequenced material: naive T cells sorted from blood. These receptor sequences come from a man in his forties or fifties in good health. The CDR3 runs from the conserved cysteine through the conserved F or W. The order of the fields is J gene, clone size, D gene, V gene, CDR3 protein, CDR3 DNA. The D gene is left open where the match is weak. Clone size, where shown, is once, few, many, or a class for clones that have expanded.

>TRBJ1-5|few|-|TRBV7-2
CASSASGLNNQPQHF
TGTGCCAGCAGCGCCTCTGGACTGAACAATCAGCCCCAGCATTTT
>TRBJ2-7|-|-|TRBV3-1
CASSQEVQTGVNEQYF
TGTGCCAGCAGCCAAGAGGTACAAACTGGGGTGAACGAGCAGTACTTC
>TRBJ2-6|few|-|TRBV6-5
CASSYRDSGANVLTF
TGTGCCAGCAGTTACAGGGACTCTGGGGCCAACGTCCTGACTTTC
>TRBJ2-1|many|TRBD2|TRBV5-1
CASSLALAGDNEQFF
TGCGCCAGCAGCTTGGCACTAGCGGGGGACAATGAGCAGTTCTTC
>TRBJ1-6|-|-|TRBV27
CASRAAATNSPLHF
TGTGCCAGCAGGGCGGCGGCAACTAATTCACCCCTCCACTTT
>TRBJ2-3|-|-|TRBV7-9
CASSPSTGSDTQYF
TGTGCCAGCAGCCCAAGCACGGGGTCAGATACGCAGTATTTT
>TRBJ2-1|-|-|TRBV24-1
CATSDGSLPHEQFF
TGTGCCACCAGTGATGGGTCTTTACCGCATGAGCAGTTCTTC
>TRBJ2-1|few|-|TRBV29-1
CSVEKGNRVGNEQFF
TGCAGCGTTGAAAAGGGGAACAGGGTCGGCAATGAGCAGTTCTTC
>TRBJ1-1|-|TRBD1|TRBV29-1
CSVEDNRGNTEAFF
TGCAGCGTTGAAGATAACAGGGGAAACACTGAAGCTTTCTTT
>TRBJ1-2|few|-|TRBV20-1
CSARDPGAYGYTF
TGCAGTGCTAGAGATCCAGGGGCTTATGGCTACACCTTC
>TRBJ2-6|-|TRBD1|TRBV5-4
CASSAGTGASSGANVLTF
TGTGCCAGCAGCGCCGGGACAGGGGCTAGCTCTGGGGCCAACGTCCTGACTTTC
>TRBJ2-5|few|-|TRBV10-3
CAISEWVGMETQYF
TGTGCCATCAGTGAGTGGGTAGGAATGGAGACCCAGTACTTC
>TRBJ1-1|few|-|TRBV15
CATSRGRGTEAFF
TGTGCCACCAGCAGAGGTCGTGGAACTGAAGCTTTCTTT
>TRBJ2-1|few|TRBD2|TRBV7-2
CASSIRLAGNEQFF
TGTGCCAGCAGCATAAGACTAGCGGGCAATGAGCAGTTCTTC
>TRBJ2-7|-|TRBD1|TRBV27
CASSPYGTGGEQYF
TGTGCCAGCAGCCCATATGGGACAGGGGGCGAGCAGTACTTC
>TRBJ1-1|-|-|TRBV2
CASSVMGRGNTEAFF
TGTGCCAGCAGTGTAATGGGGCGAGGGAACACTGAAGCTTTCTTT
>TRBJ2-2|many|TRBD1|TRBV6-2/TRBV6-3
CASSLDRGYTGELFF
TGTGCCAGCAGTTTAGACAGGGGGTACACCGGGGAGCTGTTTTTT
>TRBJ2-7|few|TRBD1|TRBV4-3
CASSQGTGVREQYF
TGCGCCAGCAGCCAAGGAACAGGGGTGAGGGAGCAGTACTTC
>TRBJ2-7|many|-|TRBV7-9
CASSSTGFYEQYF
TGTGCCAGCAGCTCCACCGGGTTCTACGAGCAGTACTTC
>TRBJ2-1|many|TRBD2|TRBV28
CASSPLSGLAGNEQFF
TGTGCCAGCAGTCCGCTGTCGGGACTAGCGGGAAATGAGCAGTTCTTC
>TRBJ2-4|-|-|TRBV7-2
CASRGAVKNIQYF
TGTGCCAGCCGGGGGGCCGTCAAAAACATTCAGTACTTC
>TRBJ2-1|-|-|TRBV20-1
CSARSPSTLNKQFF
TGCAGTGCTAGAAGCCCCTCTACTCTAAATAAGCAGTTCTTC
>TRBJ2-5|-|TRBD2|TRBV20-1
CSARTSGGNQETQYF
TGCAGTGCTAGGACTAGCGGGGGGAATCAAGAGACCCAGTACTTC
>TRBJ2-2|many|-|TRBV3-1
CASSQGRRGNTGELFF
TGTGCCAGCAGCCAAGGGAGACGAGGGAACACCGGGGAGCTGTTTTTT
>TRBJ2-1|-|TRBD2|TRBV15
CATAGTSGSNEQFF
TGTGCCACTGCCGGGACTAGCGGGAGTAATGAGCAGTTCTTC
>TRBJ1-2|few|TRBD1|TRBV5-6
CASSFYDRELGYTF
TGTGCCAGCAGCTTTTACGACAGGGAGTTGGGCTACACCTTC
>TRBJ2-7|many|TRBD2|TRBV7-2
CASSLQRGATYEQYF
TGTGCCAGCAGCCTACAGCGGGGAGCCACCTACGAGCAGTACTTC
>TRBJ1-2|few|-|TRBV20-1
CSARPRDVRYTF
TGCAGTGCTAGACCTCGGGACGTACGCTACACCTTC